This T cell receptor (beta chain) was profiled in a study of T cells in narcolepsy. Profiling relied on immunoSEQ multiplex PCR, and the TCRdb table lists in-frame clones only, not all of them. The sample has 30,000 to 35,000 clones, around 83% seen once; the top ten hold about 2.8%. CDR3 size: 14 residues. Germline V CDR1 and CDR2: SGHAT, FQNNGV. Trimming took off 3 bases at V and 1 base at J, with 8 bases between the two ends. Specimen: CD45RA- memory CD4+ T cells from PBMCs. This clonotype originated in a human donor with narcolepsy. The chain joins TRBV11-2 to TRBJ2-3; D is possibly TRBD2 (6 bases). CDR3 nucleotides: TGTGCCAGCAGCTTCCAGCGGGGCACAGATACGCAGTATTTT. Translating it yields CASSFQRGTDTQYF.